The entry that follows covers one T cell receptor beta chain sequence. The antigen is not known. The sample belongs to a study of radiotherapy plus CTLA-4 blockade in lung cancer. Study results and limitations: Among blood TCR repertoires after radiotherapy plus ipilimumab, tumor-derived clones expanded.

Produced via immunoSEQ multiplex PCR; TCRdb's table is partial and in-frame only. The sample lists about 88,000 clones, around 72% occurring once. The germline gives CDR1 SGHVS, CDR2 FQNEAQ. V lost 1 base, J lost 5 bases, and 6 bases lay in between. The CDR3 length is 14 residues. The study gave focal radiation plus ipilimumab CTLA-4 blockade to patients with chemo-refractory metastatic non-small-cell lung cancer. The sample here was peripheral blood, taken from a patient treated with radiotherapy plus ipilimumab. This clonotype originated in a human donor with non-small cell lung cancer that progressed on radiotherapy plus ipilimumab. V usage is TRBV7-8 and J usage is TRBJ1-6, with D uncertain. Written as DNA, the CDR3 is TGTGCCAGCAGCTTAGGTCAGAATAATTCACCCCTCCACTTT. Its translation is CASSLGQNNSPLHF.